This T cell receptor beta chain appears in the sequencing data of a study of shared clonotypes between healthy human individuals. Details on this clone: Antigen specificity is unknown. The identical CDR3 is also encoded by other nucleotide sequences in the sample.

The CDR3 runs 11 residues. The V end lost 0 bases, the J end lost 7 bases, and 4 bases lay between the germline ends. Germline-derived CDR1 and CDR2 are SGHNT and YYREEE (reference sequence). General observations from the study: Among four donors, approximately 5.4% of naive CD4 clonotypes were found in common.

The table came from immunoSEQ multiplex PCR; TCRdb's copy has only in-frame clones and leaves some out. The data show more than 850,000 clones, about 84% seen once. The sequence was obtained from a man aged 18-30 years in good health. Some clones in this sample may be carry-over from other donors' samples. The chain has TRBV5-4 and TRBJ1-2; D gene ambiguous. The sequencing sample was made of memory CD4+ T cells from PBMCs. The subset denotes: CD45RA-negative fraction. The DNA for the CDR3 is TGTGCCAGCAGCTTGGGTGGTGGCTACACCTTC. Translating gives CASSLGGGYTF. The full variable domain, completed using reference TRBV5-4 and TRBJ1-2, is ETGVTQSPTHLIKTRGQQVTLRCSSQSGHNTVSWYQQALGQGPQFIFQYYREEENGRGNFPPRFSGLQFPNYSSELNVNALELDDSALYLCASSLGGGYTFGSGTRLTVV.